The rows below give T cell receptor beta chains drawn from one sample of a study of Ad26.COV2.S vaccination and SARS-CoV-2 variants. Data came from immunoSEQ multiplex PCR; TCRdb stores just in-frame clones and leaves some out. The data show just over 350,000 clones, about 91% seen once. This sample comprised peripheral blood, obtained after recovery from COVID-19. The receptors come from a human donor who had recovered from COVID-19. CDR3s include the opening cysteine and the closing phenylalanine or tryptophan. D genes are given only for firm matches. Rows may omit the clone size; those that give it use once, few, many or a size class.

j_call clone_size d_call v_call cdr3_nt cdr3_aa
TRBJ1-3 few NA TRBV20-1 TGCTCTGCTAGAGGGGGAAACACCATATATTTT CSARGGNTIYF
TRBJ2-1 NA NA TRBV25-1 TGTGCCAGCAGTGATGAGGGCAGAACAGGGCTTCGCGAGCAGTTCTTC CASSDEGRTGLREQFF
TRBJ2-7 NA TRBD2 TRBV3-1/TRBV3-2 TGTGCCAGCAGCCAAGAGGGAGGGAGAATGGCCGAGCAGTACTTC CASSQEGGRMAEQYF
TRBJ2-1 once TRBD1 TRBV12-3/TRBV12-4 TGTGCCAGCAGGACAGGGGGTTTGGATGAGCAGTTCTTC CASRTGGLDEQFF
TRBJ2-1 NA TRBD1 TRBV19 TGTGCCAGTAACCCGGACAGGGGCAATGAGCAGTTCTTC CASNPDRGNEQFF
TRBJ2-2 NA TRBD1 TRBV7-6 TGTGCCAGCAGCCCACAGACAGGGGCCATCACCGGGGAGCTGTTTTTT CASSPQTGAITGELFF
TRBJ2-3 NA NA TRBV6-2/TRBV6-3 TGTGCCAGCAGTTACTCGGGACTTTTAGATACGCAGTATTTT CASSYSGLLDTQYF
TRBJ2-7 NA NA TRBV11-2 TGTGCCAGCAGCTTAGATCGGGGCGAGCAGTACTTC CASSLDRGEQYF
TRBJ1-4 NA TRBD1 TRBV2 TGTGCCAGCAGTGGACAGGGGGCGTTCAATGAAAAACTGTTTTTT CASSGQGAFNEKLFF
TRBJ2-2 NA TRBD2 TRBV10-2 TGCGCCAGCAGCCCTAGCGGGGGGGCGGCCGGGGAGCTGTTTTTT CASSPSGGAAGELFF
TRBJ2-2 NA NA TRBV10-2 TGCGCCAGCATCCAGGTGACCACCGGGGAGCTGTTTTTT CASIQVTTGELFF
TRBJ1-2 NA NA TRBV25-1 TGTGCCAGCATGTCCCCAGGGCGGTCTAACTATGGCTACACCTTC CASMSPGRSNYGYTF
TRBJ2-7 NA NA TRBV5-1 TGCGCCAGCAGCTTGGGTCCCCTCGAGGGAACTATTTACGAGCAGTACTTC CASSLGPLEGTIYEQYF
TRBJ1-1 NA NA TRBV4-3 TGCGCCAGCAGCCAAATGGGGGGGAGGTTGACTGAAGCTTTCTTT CASSQMGGRLTEAFF
TRBJ1-5 few TRBD1 TRBV9 TGTGCCAGCAGCAAGGGACGACAGGGAACTCAGCCCCAGCATTTT CASSKGRQGTQPQHF
TRBJ2-2 NA NA TRBV6-6 TGTGCCAGCAGTTCCCCGGGGGGGGAGCTGTTTTTT CASSSPGGELFF
TRBJ1-1 NA TRBD1 TRBV6-5 TGTGCCAGCAGCCCAGGCGGACAGGGGCAGACTGAAGCTTTCTTT CASSPGGQGQTEAFF
TRBJ2-7 NA NA TRBV3-1/TRBV3-2 TGTGCCAGCAGCCAAAACGCAGGAGCGAGGTCCTACGAGCAGTACTTC CASSQNAGARSYEQYF
TRBJ1-2 NA TRBD1 TRBV3-1/TRBV3-2 TGTGCCAGCAGCGTCCCGGGACAGGAGCATGGCTACACCTTC CASSVPGQEHGYTF
TRBJ2-7 NA NA TRBV5-1 TGCGCCAGCATGTCAGGGCGCAGTAAGGCCTACGAGCAGTACTTC CASMSGRSKAYEQYF
TRBJ1-4 NA NA TRBV10-1 TGCGCCACCCAAGGAGGGTTGGGTGAAAAACTGTTTTTT CATQGGLGEKLFF
TRBJ1-5 NA NA TRBV4-2 TGTGCCAGCAGCCAAGATCCCGGGCCTTATAGCAATCAGCCCCAGCATTTT CASSQDPGPYSNQPQHF